The TCR beta chain described here comes from a study of shared clonotypes between healthy human individuals. The CDR3 runs 14 residues. Trimming removed 0 bases from V and 6 bases from J, with 11 bases in between. The germline CDR1 and CDR2 sequences are MNHEY and SVGAGI. The naive CD8 fraction comprised CD45RO-negative cells positively selected for CCR7 and excluded terminally differentiated effector memory CD45RA+ cells. The run depth of the assay was deep. Measured with immunoSEQ multiplex PCR; TCRdb has only the in-frame clones, and not every one. Here the sample spans around 2,000,000 clones, 85% to 95% being singletons.

Sample: naive CD8+ T cells from PBMCs. This receptor was identified in a man between 18 and 29 years old in good health. Some clones in this sample may be carry-over from other donors' samples. The chain employs TRBV6-5 and TRBJ1-2; D ambiguous. Here the CDR3 reads CASSYSVRIDGYTF. CDR3 bases: TGTGCCAGCAGTTACTCAGTCAGAATTGATGGCTACACCTTC.